The 13 T cell receptor beta chains below come from one sample, sequenced in a study of tumor and adjacent non-tumor tissue in lung cancer. Three rounds of nested PCR, following a modified ARM-PCR protocol, produced the TCRbeta library. One entry per CDR3 protein, called by TCRdb with MiXCR from the multiplex PCR reads. The sample has approximately 110,000 distinct CDR3 sequences; roughly two thirds are singletons. The template was RNA from unsorted bulk tissue. This non-tumor lung sample came from over 3 cm beyond the tumor edge. Sequenced input: distant non-tumor lung tissue. The source is a man in his fifties or sixties with non-small cell lung cancer.

As for this clonotype: Compared with germline, one end of the junction differs, possibly owing to a read error. V is TRBV11-2 and J is TRBJ1-3; no firm D call. Germline assignment: CDR1 SGHAT and CDR2 FQNNGV. The CDR3 contains 14 residues. The CDR3 protein is CASSSDGPRNTIYF. As DNA, the CDR3 is TGTGCCAGCAGCTCTGACGGTCCTCGAAACACTATATATTTT.

In regard to this clonotype: One end of the junction fails to match germline, which may point to a read error. J is TRBJ2-5 and V is TRBV11-3, with D uncertain. The CDR3 totals 15 residues. Looked up from germline, CDR1 is SGHNT and CDR2 is YENEEA. The CDR3 DNA reads TGTACCAGCAGCTTACAGATGACCACCGGAAAGACCCAGTACTTC. Encoded protein: CTSSLQMTTGKTQYF.

This clonotype was observed at least ten times. The chain uses TRBV6-5 and TRBJ1-2; D perhaps matches TRBD1 (5 bases). Germline V gene data show CDR1 as MNHEY and CDR2 as SVGAGI. Trimming took 0 bases from V and 7 from J, leaving 18 bases between them. The CDR3 is 16 residues long. CDR3 region: CASSYSTAQIIGGYTF. In DNA form, the CDR3 reads TGTGCCAGCAGTTACTCGACAGCACAAATAATTGGTGGCTACACCTTC.

As for this clonotype: At one end the junction does not follow the germline gene, possibly because of a read error. The chain joins TRBV20-1 to TRBJ1-5, with D possibly TRBD1 on 6 matching bases. The germline V gene has CDR1 DFQATT and CDR2 SNEGSKA (reference sequence). This CDR3 spans 14 amino acids. This chain's CDR3 is CSARSGTPNRPQHF. CDR3 nucleotides: TGCAGTGCTAGATCCGGGACACCTAATCGGCCCCAGCATTTT.

This chain links TRBV4-2 with TRBJ2-4; TRBD1 or TRBD2 may be the D gene (5 bases each). Germline V gene data show CDR1 as LGHNA and CDR2 as YNFKEQ. The CDR3 loop spans 16 amino acids. V gave up 4 bases and J gave up 5 bases, with 18 bases separating them. The CDR3 DNA follows: TGTGCCAGCAGCCCCACTATTTCGAGGGGAGAAAACATTCAGTACTTC. Protein: CASSPTISRGENIQYF.

The rearrangement uses TRBV4-2 and TRBJ1-2; the D gene is possibly TRBD1 (5 bases). V was cut by 3 bases and J by 2 bases, with 13 bases left in between. The CDR3 extends over 15 amino acids. The germline gives CDR1 LGHNA, CDR2 YNFKEQ. DNA for the CDR3: TGTGCCAGCAGCCATGCGCGTGGACAAAACTATGGCTACACCTTC. Encoded protein: CASSHARGQNYGYTF.

Regarding this clonotype: Mismatch with germline at one junction end may stem from a read error. The J gene is TRBJ1-3, the V gene TRBV4-1, with 8 bases fitting TRBD1. The CDR3 totals 17 residues. Germline V CDR1 and CDR2: MGHRA, YSYEKL. The CDR3: CASSQDLRQGKGGTIYF. The CDR3 region has the DNA TGCGCCAGCAGTCAAGATCTGCGACAGGGGAAGGGTGGCACCATATATTTT.

Concerning this clonotype itself: One junction end disagrees with the germline gene, perhaps due to a read error. The chain combines TRBV6-5 with TRBJ1-1; unclear D gene. CDR3 size: 12 residues. Germline CDR1 MNHEY, CDR2 SVGAGI. CDR3 sequence reads: CASRNAHSEDFF. The CDR3 bases are TGTGCCAGCAGGAACGCCCACAGTGAAGATTTCTTT.

Concerning this clonotype: Relative to the germline gene, one junction end is altered; a read error may explain this. The gene calls are TRBV29-1 and TRBJ2-1, with 11 bases lining up with TRBD2. This CDR3 is 16 amino acids long. In germline, CDR1 is SQVTM, CDR2 ANQGSEA. CDR3 protein: CSVGTSGPFSYIEQFF. DNA for the CDR3: TGCAGCGTGGGGACTAGCGGACCCTTCTCCTACATTGAGCAGTTCTTC.

As to this clonotype: One end of the junction fails to match germline, which may point to a read error. The rearrangement joins TRBV12-3 or TRBV12-4 to TRBJ1-2; the D is unclear. CDR3 length equals 13 residues. The CDR3 DNA sequence: TGTGCCAGCAGTTTAGGGGTCGGATATGTCTACACCTTC. The encoded protein is CASSLGVGYVYTF.

Comment on this clonotype: The junction departs from the called germline gene at one end, perhaps through a read error. The rearrangement uses TRBV6-1 and TRBJ2-2, with TRBD1 matching over 7 bases. CDR1 is MNHNS, CDR2 SASEGT, per germline. This CDR3 has 14 residues. CDR3 sequence: CASSLSQGVGEMFF. In nucleotides, the CDR3 is TGTGCCAGCAGTTTAAGTCAGGGGGTCGGGGAGATGTTTTTT.

In its sample, this clonotype was seen many times. This chain links TRBV12-3 or TRBV12-4 with TRBJ1-5; TRBD1 matches 9 bases. The V gene end was trimmed by 6 bases and the J gene end by 1 base; junction bases not matched to a gene: 4. The CDR3 runs 15 residues. Here the CDR3 reads CASRTGTGSNQPQHF. The CDR3 region has the DNA TGTGCCAGCAGAACGGGGACAGGGAGCAATCAGCCCCAGCATTTT.

This clonotype was detected a few times. One base away lies a much larger clone, so this may be a sequencing read error. The chain uses TRBV5-6 and TRBJ2-1; 9 bases line up with TRBD2. CDR1 and CDR2 (germline): SGHDT, YYEEEE. This CDR3 region has 15 residues. CDR3: CARSFNSGGHNEQFF. The CDR3 coding sequence is TGTGCCAGGAGCTTTAATAGCGGGGGCCACAATGAGCAGTTCTTC.